One T cell receptor (beta chain) is described in this entry. The ends lost 6 bases at V and 2 bases at J; junction bases unmatched: 5. Germline V gene data show CDR1 as MNHEY and CDR2 as SMNVEV (reference sequence). The CDR3 has 16 amino acids. Original analysis: From reference gene primer amplification, estimates of nucleated cell counts were derived. Sequencing was performed with immunoSEQ multiplex PCR; in TCRdb, only in-frame clones are kept and a portion is missing. The D gene and trimming were derived from the DNA, and the V and J assignments and clone size from that table. The data show approximately 97,000 clones, with 91% seen just once and less than 4.5% held by the top ten. The sample is drawn from a study of blood T cell repertoires in COVID-19. In the study overall: Sites in the United States, Italy and Spain provided acute and convalescent COVID-19 samples. Sources were T cells, B-cell-depleted T cells, or PBMCs; the material itself was cDNA or gDNA.

Sequencing was carried out using peripheral blood. The rearrangement uses TRBV27 and TRBJ2-6, with TRBD1 identical over 9 bases. The sequence was collected from a young man with acute or convalescent COVID-19. The CDR3 DNA reads as TGTGCCAGCAGGGGACAGGGATTAGCTGGGGCCAACGTCCTGACTTTC. Protein product: CASRGQGLAGANVLTF.